The 26 T cell receptor beta chains given below trace back to one sample, sequenced in a study of T cells in Graves' hyperthyroidism and ophthalmopathy. The TCR beta CDR3 regions underwent amplification using RNA transcripts as the source. During a first-round RT-PCR of the TCR CDR3, the HTBI primer set was used. TCRdb ran MiXCR on the multiplex PCR reads and lists one entry per CDR3 protein. This sample yields approximately 690,000 distinct CDR3 sequences, of which about 20% are seen a single time; over 30% belongs to the top ten. The sequencing sample was made of blood. The receptors were sampled from a man in his thirties or forties with Graves' ophthalmopathy.

This chain joins TRBV5-6 and TRBJ2-1; tentative D call: TRBD2 (6 bases). CDR3 length equals 13 residues. Germline assignment: CDR1 SGHDT and CDR2 YYEEEE. V was cut by 4 bases and J by 12 bases, with 17 bases left in between. The chain's CDR3 is CASSAPGEIGQFF. CDR3 nucleotide sequence: TGTGCCAGCAGCGCCCCGGGGGAGATCGGGCAGTTCTTC.

The genes are TRBV4-1 and TRBJ1-1; TRBD1 is a possible D gene (6 bases). This CDR3 is built from 14 residues. V dropped 1 base and J dropped 11 bases, with 17 bases sitting between them. Germline V gene data show CDR1 as MGHRA and CDR2 as YSYEKL. CDR3 amino acids: CASSQVGSRGGAFF. The DNA for the CDR3 is TGCGCCAGCAGCCAAGTCGGCTCAAGGGGGGGGGCTTTCTTT.

The chain is built from TRBV24-1 and TRBJ2-5; D is perhaps TRBD2 (5 bases). The CDR3 length is 11 residues. The V end lost 9 bases, the J end lost 5 bases, and 9 bases lay between the germline ends. CDR1 is KGHDR, CDR2 SFDVKD, per germline. The CDR3 DNA reads as TGTGCCACCGGTCGGGGTGAGACCCAGTACTTC. It codes for CATGRGETQYF.

The chain combines TRBV7-9 with TRBJ2-1; 9 bases are shared with TRBD2. V shed 4 bases and J 4 bases; nucleotides not matched to a gene: 8. Germline V gene sequence: CDR1 SEHNR, CDR2 FQNEAQ (reference sequence). The CDR3 loop spans 16 amino acids. The CDR3 is CASSSALAGMYNEQFF. CDR3 DNA sequence: TGTGCCAGCAGCTCCGCCCTAGCGGGGATGTACAATGAGCAGTTCTTC.

In its sample, this clonotype was seen many times. This chain connects TRBV7-9 to TRBJ1-2, with D possibly matching TRBD1 (5 bases). Trimming shortened V by 9 bases and J by 0 bases, and 20 bases separated the two germline ends. The CDR3 is 16 residues long. Germline-derived CDR1 and CDR2 are SEHNR and FQNEAQ (reference sequence). The CDR3, as DNA: TGTGCCAGTGACCCGGGACGACTTCGAGCTAACTATGGCTACACCTTC. Protein: CASDPGRLRANYGYTF.

This clonotype was seen a few times. The chain links TRBV28 to TRBJ1-4, with no clear D. This CDR3 contains 14 residues. CDR1 and CDR2 (germline): MDHEN, SYDVKM. V was pared by 3 bases and J by 6 bases, with 11 bases between. The CDR3 DNA follows: TGTGCCAGCAGTTTCGTAAGGGCCTATGAAAAACTGTTTTTT. It yields the protein CASSFVRAYEKLFF.

The J gene is TRBJ2-1, the V gene TRBV20-1; no clear D. The CDR3 contains 11 residues. Trimming took 7 bases from V and 4 from J, leaving 8 bases between them. In germline, CDR1 is DFQATT, CDR2 SNEGSKA (reference sequence). The CDR3 is CSGASYNEQFF. CDR3 in DNA: TGCAGTGGGGCCTCTTACAATGAGCAGTTCTTC.

This rearrangement joins TRBV4-2 to TRBJ2-5; D is undetermined. Per germline, CDR1 LGHNA and CDR2 YNFKEQ. The CDR3 contains 18 residues. V gave up 0 bases and J gave up 1 base, with 18 bases separating them. CDR3 in amino acids: CASSQEHLGVGFQETQYF. In DNA, the CDR3 is TGTGCCAGCAGCCAAGAACACCTCGGAGTGGGGTTCCAAGAGACCCAGTACTTC.

This clonotype was detected only a few times. The chain has TRBV2 and TRBJ2-7; possibly TRBD1 for D (5 bases). The CDR3 runs to 14 residues. In germline, CDR1 is SNHLY, CDR2 FYNNEI. V lost 3 bases to trimming and J lost 5 bases, with 14 bases between them. CDR3 nucleotide sequence: TGTGCCAGCAGTGATGAGGACACTTTCCACGAGCAGTACTTC. It encodes CASSDEDTFHEQYF.

This chain uses TRBV12-3 or TRBV12-4 with TRBJ2-3; 7 bases map to TRBD1. The CDR3 sequence is 14 residues long. The junction had 7 bases not matched to a gene; V was cut back by 6 bases and J by 4 bases. The CDR3: CASRSTGRPDTQYF. CDR3 nucleotides: TGTGCCAGCAGATCGACAGGGAGACCAGATACGCAGTATTTT.

This clonotype has ten or more counts. The rearrangement joins TRBV7-2 to TRBJ2-7, with TRBD2 matching 7 bases. The germline CDR1 and CDR2 sequences are SGHTA and FQGNSA. The V gene end was trimmed by 6 bases and the J gene end by 5 bases; junction bases not matched to a gene: 4. CDR3 length: 12 residues. CDR3 sequence: CASSRGEHEQYF. CDR3 in DNA: TGTGCCAGCAGTCGGGGGGAGCACGAGCAGTACTTC.

The CDR3 protein is CASSFGQGLGYTF. The CDR3 DNA reads TGTGCCAGCAGTTTTGGTCAGGGACTTGGCTACACCTTC. The J gene is TRBJ1-2, the V gene TRBV12-3 or TRBV12-4, with TRBD1 as a possible D gene (5 bases). V was clipped by 3 bases and J by 7 bases, with 12 bases between them. This CDR3 is 13 amino acids long.

Only a few counts were recorded for this clonotype. This chain connects TRBV5-1 to TRBJ2-1; D is unclear. V lost 0 bases to trimming and J lost 0 bases, with 13 bases between them. CDR1 and CDR2 (germline): SGHRS, YFSETQ. The CDR3 totals 17 residues. The CDR3 reads CASSLGESGVSYNEQFF. The CDR3 bases are TGCGCCAGCAGCTTGGGTGAGTCTGGCGTCTCCTACAATGAGCAGTTCTTC.

This clonotype has at least ten counts. The chain couples TRBV2 to TRBJ2-1; 8 bases are shared with TRBD2. CDR3 size: 15 residues. V was pared by 1 base and J by 5 bases, with 4 bases of the junction left unmatched. Germline V CDR1 and CDR2: SNHLY, FYNNEI. CDR3 nucleotide sequence: TGTGCCAGCAGTGAAGGTCAAGCGGGGGACAATGAGCAGTTCTTC. Protein sequence: CASSEGQAGDNEQFF.

This clonotype was recorded many times. The V and J genes are TRBV5-1 and TRBJ1-1, with TRBD1 matching over 9 bases. The V gene end was trimmed by 4 bases and the J gene end by 1 base; junction bases not matched to a gene: 2. Germline assignment: CDR1 SGHRS and CDR2 YFSETQ. The CDR3 spans 14 residues. CDR3: CASSRTGENTEAFF. DNA of the CDR3: TGCGCCAGCAGCCGGACAGGGGAGAACACTGAAGCTTTCTTT.

This clonotype was recorded once. In nucleotides, the CDR3 is TGTGCCAGTAGTCTCGGACAGGGTGGGAACAATCAGCCCCAGCATTTT. It specifies CASSLGQGGNNQPQHF. The chain has TRBV19 and TRBJ1-5; 8 bases align to TRBD1. The germline CDR1 and CDR2 sequences are LNHDA and SQIVND (reference sequence). V shed 5 bases and J 3 bases; nucleotides not matched to a gene: 9. CDR3 length equals 16 residues.

The chain employs TRBV7-9 and TRBJ1-5; D remains ambiguous. Germline V gene data show CDR1 as SEHNR and CDR2 as FQNEAQ (reference sequence). The V gene lost 4 bases and the J gene lost 8 bases, with 9 bases spanning the gap. The CDR3 runs 12 residues. CDR3 sequence: CASSYDMEPQHF. In DNA, the CDR3 is TGTGCCAGCAGCTACGACATGGAGCCCCAGCATTTT.

The rearrangement uses TRBV15 and TRBJ2-3; D is perhaps TRBD2 (6 bases). V was cut by 3 bases and J by 1 base, with 14 bases left in between. Germline-derived CDR1 and CDR2 are LNHNV and YYDKDF (reference sequence). The CDR3 sequence is 16 residues long. The CDR3 coding sequence is TGTGCCACCAGCAGCTTAGCGGTCCACCGCACAGATACGCAGTATTTT. Protein sequence: CATSSLAVHRTDTQYF.

The chain couples TRBV28 to TRBJ1-2; possibly TRBD1 for D (6 bases). Between the trimmed V and J ends, which lost 6 bases and 4 bases, there was a span of 15 bases. Germline V CDR1 and CDR2: MDHEN, SYDVKM. The CDR3 runs 14 residues. In nucleotides, the CDR3 is TGTGCCAGCAGGCTGGGGGGCACAGCCTATGGCTACACCTTC. It specifies CASRLGGTAYGYTF.

V is TRBV2 and J is TRBJ1-2, with 8 bases that match TRBD1. The CDR3 is 16 amino acids. With 7 bases clipped from V and 2 bases from J, the junction kept 12 bases outside the gene matches. CDR1 is SNHLY, CDR2 FYNNEI, per germline. The CDR3 DNA reads TGTGCCAGCAAGGGAGGGGCAGGGGGCTACAACTATGGCTACACCTTC. The encoded protein is CASKGGAGGYNYGYTF. Drawing the rest from reference TRBV2 and TRBJ1-2, the complete variable domain is EPEVTQTPSHQVTQMGQEVILRCVPISNHLYFYWYRQILGQKVEFLVSFYNNEISEKSEIFDDQFSVERPDGSNFTLKIRSTKLEDSAMYFCASKGGAGGYNYGYTFGSGTRLTVV.

This clonotype has a count of ten or more. The chain employs TRBV20-1 and TRBJ2-1; perhaps TRBD2 as D (6 bases). V dropped 2 bases and J dropped 6 bases, with 20 bases sitting between them. The germline V gene encodes CDR1 DFQATT and CDR2 SNEGSKA (reference sequence). The CDR3 is 16 residues long. The CDR3 DNA reads as TGCAGTGCTAGACCGGGACTCCCCTACTCGGGCAATGAGCAGTTCTTC. This translates into CSARPGLPYSGNEQFF.

This clonotype was observed a handful of times. The V and J genes are TRBV15 and TRBJ1-1; no reliable D call. CDR1 and CDR2 (germline): LNHNV, YYDKDF (reference sequence). The CDR3 is 15 amino acids. Deletions cut 1 base from V and 0 bases from J, with 9 bases between. The CDR3, as DNA: TGTGCCACCAGCAGAGCTCGGCAAATGAACACTGAAGCTTTCTTT. Protein sequence: CATSRARQMNTEAFF.

A few counts support this clonotype. The chain's CDR3 is CAIRRGQGADTIYF. CDR3 nucleotides: TGTGCCATCAGGCGGGGACAGGGGGCGGACACCATATATTTT. The chain couples TRBV10-3 to TRBJ1-3; TRBD1 aligns across 12 bases. Germline loops: CDR1 ENHRY, CDR2 SYGVKD. CDR3 size: 14 residues. Germline trimming cut 6 bases from V and 8 bases from J; bases unmatched to any gene: 5.

This clonotype has a count of ten or more. The chain links TRBV11-2 to TRBJ2-2; no reliable D call. In germline, CDR1 is SGHAT, CDR2 FQNNGV. The CDR3 totals 14 residues. V was shortened by 5 bases and J by 5 bases, with 12 bases between the two germline ends. DNA of the CDR3: TGTGCCAGCAGCCCCCTGGTATCGACCGGGGAGCTGTTTTTT. Translation: CASSPLVSTGELFF.

This clonotype came up many times. The chain couples TRBV5-1 to TRBJ1-1; 11 bases agree with TRBD1. V was pared by 5 bases and J by 4 bases, with 4 bases of the junction left unmatched. CDR3 length: 14 residues. Germline V CDR1 and CDR2: SGHRS, YFSETQ. The CDR3 DNA sequence: TGCGCCAGCAGAGGGACAGGGGGTGGCACTGAAGCTTTCTTT. Translated, it gives CASRGTGGGTEAFF.

The sample holds many counts of this clonotype. The chain has TRBV3-1 and TRBJ2-7; 7 nucleotides agree with TRBD2. This CDR3 contains 16 residues. Losses at the gene ends were 0 bases for V and 2 bases for J; bases not matched to a gene: 7. Germline values: CDR1 LGHDT, CDR2 YNNKEL (reference sequence). CDR3 nucleotide sequence: TGTGCCAGCAGCCAAGATGGGCTAGCGGCAACCTACGAGCAGTACTTC. Translation: CASSQDGLAATYEQYF.